Below, 32 T cell receptor beta chains from the same sample are listed, as sequenced in a study of cytomegalovirus exposure and HLA in healthy donors. PCR involved 60 Vbeta and 13 Jbeta primers. Generated by immunoSEQ multiplex PCR, the TCRdb table keeps only in-frame clones and is missing some. The repertoire holds roughly 160,000 clones, about four fifths seen once, with roughly 7.5% in the top ten. Sequencing used PBMCs. The receptors here all came from a woman aged 25-40 years in good health and CMV-seropositive.

About this clone itself: The same CDR3 can be traced to other DNA sequences in this sample. The rearrangement links TRBV9 to TRBJ2-3, with D maybe TRBD2 (5 bases). V was clipped by 1 base and J by 1 base, with 10 bases between them. The CDR3 spans 15 residues. The germline V gene encodes CDR1 SGDLS and CDR2 YYNGEE. The CDR3 sequence is CASSVTGDGTDTQYF. In nucleotides, the CDR3 is TGTGCCAGCAGCGTAACCGGGGATGGCACAGATACGCAGTATTTT.

J is TRBJ1-6 and V is TRBV7-2; TRBD1 aligns across 8 bases. The CDR3 is made up of 15 amino acids. Germline assignment: CDR1 SGHTA and CDR2 FQGNSA. With 5 bases clipped from V and 9 bases from J, the junction kept 9 bases outside the gene matches. The CDR3: CASSLVGQGGSPLHF. CDR3 bases: TGTGCCAGCAGCCTGGTAGGACAGGGCGGTTCACCCCTCCACTTT.

This clone was seen only once. The rearrangement joins TRBV7-2 to TRBJ2-7; TRBD1 might be the D (6 bases). The V end lost 4 bases, the J end lost 3 bases, and 16 bases lay between the germline ends. CDR1 and CDR2 from the germline V gene are SGHTA and FQGNSA. CDR3 length equals 15 residues. The CDR3 DNA reads TGTGCCAGCAGCTCCCAAGGGGGACACATCTACGAGCAGTACTTC. Translated, it gives CASSSQGGHIYEQYF.

This clone was seen only a few times. V usage is TRBV28 and J usage is TRBJ1-2, with TRBD1 matching 9 bases. The germline gives CDR1 MDHEN, CDR2 SYDVKM. This CDR3 is 14 amino acids long. Losses at the gene ends were 5 bases for V and 3 bases for J; bases not matched to a gene: 4. The CDR3, as DNA: TGTGCCAGCAGTGAGGGACAGGGAGACTATGGCTACACCTTC. Its translation is CASSEGQGDYGYTF.

The rearrangement uses TRBV5-1 and TRBJ2-1; 7 bases map to TRBD1. CDR1 is SGHRS, CDR2 YFSETQ, per germline. The CDR3 is made up of 15 amino acids. With 4 bases clipped from V and 1 base from J, the junction kept 5 bases outside the gene matches. CDR3 nucleotide sequence: TGCGCCAGCAGCCCCGGACAGGATTCCTACAATGAGCAGTTCTTC. Amino acid sequence: CASSPGQDSYNEQFF. Complete variable domain (other parts from reference TRBV5-1 and TRBJ2-1): KAGVTQTPRYLIKTRGQQVTLSCSPISGHRSVSWYQQTPGQGLQFLFEYFSETQRNKGNFPGRFSGRQFSNSRSEMNVSTLELGDSALYLCASSPGQDSYNEQFFGPGTRLTVL.

This chain uses TRBV7-9 with TRBJ1-1; tentatively, D is TRBD1 (6 bases). This CDR3 comprises 15 residues. Looked up from germline, CDR1 is SEHNR and CDR2 is FQNEAQ (reference sequence). V shed 5 bases and J shed 2 bases, with 15 bases lying between them. The CDR3 here is CASSPLGTRNTEAFF. In nucleotides, the CDR3 is TGTGCCAGCAGCCCCCTAGGGACAAGAAACACTGAAGCTTTCTTT.

V gene TRBV5-1 combines with J gene TRBJ2-7; TRBD1 matches 9 bases. J gave up 3 bases and V 0 bases, and 7 bases lay outside the gene matches. CDR1 and CDR2 (germline): SGHRS, YFSETQ. This CDR3 is 16 amino acids long. The CDR3 coding sequence is TGCGCCAGCAGCTTGGCGGACAGGGGAGGACTCTACGAGCAGTACTTC. This codes for CASSLADRGGLYEQYF.

The genes are TRBV9 and TRBJ2-1, with 7 bases lining up with TRBD1. V lost 2 bases and J lost 3; bases outside the gene matches: 2. Germline CDR1 reads SGDLS; CDR2 reads YYNGEE. The CDR3 totals 14 residues. CDR3 loop: CASSVTGLYNEQFF. DNA for the CDR3: TGTGCCAGCAGCGTGACAGGGCTCTACAATGAGCAGTTCTTC. Using reference TRBV9 and TRBJ2-1 for the parts outside the CDR3, the full variable domain is DSGVTQTPKHLITATGQRVTLRCSPRSGDLSVYWYQQSLDQGLQFLIQYYNGEERAKGNILERFSAQQFPDLHSELNLSSLELGDSALYFCASSVTGLYNEQFFGPGTRLTVL.

The rearrangement joins TRBV5-5 to TRBJ1-5; D perhaps matches TRBD1 (5 bases). CDR1 is SGHKS, CDR2 YYEKEE, per germline (reference sequence). The CDR3 runs 14 residues. Between the trimmed V and J ends, which lost 1 base and 4 bases, there was a span of 9 bases. CDR3 DNA: TGTGCCAGCAGCTTGAGGGGTCGGAATCAGCCCCAGCATTTT. This gives the protein CASSLRGRNQPQHF.

J is TRBJ2-7 and V is TRBV7-2, with D perhaps TRBD2 (5 bases). The V end was cut by 6 bases, the J end by 2 bases, with 17 bases between. There are 15 residues in the CDR3. The germline V gene encodes CDR1 SGHTA and CDR2 FQGNSA. Here the CDR3 reads CASSRGPRRTYEQYF. CDR3 nucleotide sequence: TGTGCCAGCAGTCGCGGTCCTAGGAGGACCTACGAGCAGTACTTC.

In this sample, this clone turned up once. This rearrangement joins TRBV10-2 to TRBJ2-3; TRBD1 matches 7 bases. Trimming removed 5 bases from V and 2 bases from J; junction bases left unmatched: 4. The length of the CDR3 is 14 residues. Germline-derived CDR1 and CDR2 are WSHSY and SAAADI. The CDR3 bases are TGCGCCAGCAGTTGGACAGGTTTCACAGATACGCAGTATTTT. This codes for CASSWTGFTDTQYF.

The V gene is TRBV11-3, the J gene TRBJ1-6; TRBD1 matches 7 bases. In germline, CDR1 is SGHNT, CDR2 YENEEA. The CDR3 is 13 residues long. The J segment lost 9 bases and the V segment lost 5 bases, leaving 4 bases of the junction unmatched. DNA for the CDR3: TGTGCCAGCAGCCACAGGGGTCGTTCACCCCTCCACTTT. The encoded protein is CASSHRGRSPLHF.

The chain is built from TRBV27 and TRBJ2-7; TRBD1 might be the D (5 bases). Trimming took 3 bases from V and 3 from J, leaving 12 bases between them. The CDR3 length is 14 residues. Germline V gene sequence: CDR1 MNHEY, CDR2 SMNVEV (reference sequence). The CDR3 loop is CASSLGQGVYEQYF. The CDR3, as DNA: TGTGCCAGCAGTTTGGGGCAGGGTGTCTACGAGCAGTACTTC.

The rearrangement links TRBV27 to TRBJ2-7; D unclear. Trimming shortened V by 6 bases and J by 0 bases, and 12 bases separated the two germline ends. The CDR3 spans 14 residues. CDR1 and CDR2 (germline): MNHEY, SMNVEV (reference sequence). CDR3 in amino acids: CASSSLASSYEQYF. The DNA for the CDR3 is TGTGCCAGCAGCTCCCTTGCGAGCTCCTACGAGCAGTACTTC.

The CDR3 sequence: CASSLRTSFRTGELFF. CDR3 DNA sequence: TGTGCCAGCAGCTTAAGGACATCCTTCCGGACCGGGGAGCTGTTTTTT. The rearrangement links TRBV13 to TRBJ2-2; perhaps TRBD1 as D (5 bases). The CDR3 covers 16 residues. Trimming removed 2 bases from V and 5 bases from J, with 15 bases in between. Germline V gene sequence: CDR1 PRHDT, CDR2 FYEKMQ (reference sequence).

V gene TRBV4-3 combines with J gene TRBJ2-2; TRBD1 matches at 7 bases. Germline CDR1 is LGHNA and CDR2 is YSLEER. The V segment lost 0 bases and the J segment 5 bases; nucleotides outside the gene matches: 9. The CDR3 consists of 17 residues. This chain's CDR3 is CASSQDQGQSYTGELFF. Written as DNA, the CDR3 is TGCGCCAGCAGCCAAGATCAGGGACAGAGTTATACCGGGGAGCTGTTTTTT.

The gene calls are TRBV7-9 and TRBJ1-1, with no clear D. Trimming removed 4 bases from V and 7 bases from J, with 10 bases in between. CDR3 length equals 12 residues. Germline V CDR1 and CDR2: SEHNR, FQNEAQ (reference sequence). CDR3 loop: CASSWRASEAFF. DNA of the CDR3: TGTGCCAGCAGCTGGAGGGCCAGTGAAGCTTTCTTT.

This clone was detected a few times. The CDR3 loop reads CASSEGDYGYTF. The CDR3 DNA sequence: TGTGCCAGCAGTGAAGGGGACTATGGCTACACCTTC. The chain joins TRBV6-5 to TRBJ1-2; tentatively, D is TRBD1 (5 bases). CDR3 size: 12 residues. The V end lost 5 bases, the J end lost 3 bases, and 7 bases lay between the germline ends. From germline, CDR1 is MNHEY and CDR2 SVGAGI.

The chain has TRBV7-3 and TRBJ1-1, with D perhaps TRBD1 (5 bases). CDR3 length: 13 residues. The germline CDR1 and CDR2 sequences are SGHTA and FQGTGA. The V and J ends lost 6 bases and 1 base respectively, with 9 bases between them. CDR3 nucleotide sequence: TGTGCCAGCAGGAATCAGGGGAACACTGAAGCTTTCTTT. Protein product: CASRNQGNTEAFF.

The chain employs TRBV6-1 and TRBJ1-6, with 9 bases fitting TRBD1. The germline gives CDR1 MNHNS, CDR2 SASEGT. J lost 9 bases, V lost 6 bases, and 3 bases had no gene match. This CDR3 has 13 amino acids. DNA of the CDR3: TGTGCCAGCAGCGGGACAGGGACTTCACCCCTCCACTTT. As protein: CASSGTGTSPLHF.

V is TRBV2 and J is TRBJ1-2; D is undetermined. This CDR3 contains 12 residues. V gave up 6 bases and J gave up 8 bases, with 13 bases separating them. Germline values: CDR1 SNHLY, CDR2 FYNNEI. CDR3 protein: CASRGAPGGYTF. The CDR3 DNA sequence: TGTGCCAGCAGGGGAGCCCCCGGAGGCTACACCTTC.

This clone was seen only once. This chain uses TRBV7-2 with TRBJ2-3; TRBD2 is a possible D gene (7 bases). This CDR3 region has 15 residues. Germline values: CDR1 SGHTA, CDR2 FQGNSA. V lost 1 base, J lost 6 bases, and 14 bases lay in between. CDR3 in amino acids: CASSLVWGGADTQYF. In DNA, the CDR3 is TGTGCCAGCAGCTTAGTTTGGGGGGGGGCGGATACGCAGTATTTT.

The V gene is TRBV2, the J gene TRBJ2-1, with 10 bases fitting TRBD2. After removal of 6 bases from V and 8 bases from J, the junction contained 4 bases not matched to a gene. The CDR3 loop spans 13 amino acids. From germline, CDR1 is SNHLY and CDR2 FYNNEI. The CDR3 DNA sequence: TGTGCCAGCAGCAGCGGGGGGGCCTATGAGCAGTTCTTC. Translated, it gives CASSSGGAYEQFF.

This chain uses TRBV6-6 with TRBJ1-4; the D is unclear. The CDR3 runs 16 residues. The ends were cut back, 0 bases at V and 2 bases at J, with 10 bases in the middle. In germline, CDR1 is MNHNY, CDR2 SVGAGI (reference sequence). The CDR3 region is CASSYSEGITNEKLFF. The DNA for the CDR3 is TGTGCCAGCAGTTACTCAGAGGGTATTACTAATGAAAAACTGTTTTTT.

The chain has TRBV6-5 and TRBJ2-5; D remains ambiguous. V was cut by 8 bases and J by 4 bases, with 11 bases left in between. Germline V gene data show CDR1 as MNHEY and CDR2 as SVGAGI. This CDR3 comprises 12 residues. The CDR3 DNA sequence: TGTGCCAGCCAGAACCCCCGAGAGACCCAGTACTTC. Amino acids: CASQNPRETQYF.

The genes are TRBV6-5 and TRBJ1-5; 7 bases are a match to TRBD1. The V segment lost 4 bases and the J segment 7 bases; nucleotides outside the gene matches: 7. Germline CDR1 is MNHEY and CDR2 is SVGAGI. The CDR3 covers 14 residues. The CDR3 bases are TGTGCCAGCAGTTCGACAGGGATGAAACAGCCCCAGCATTTT. Encoded protein: CASSSTGMKQPQHF.

The chain uses TRBV15 and TRBJ1-1; a weak D match, TRBD1 (5 bases). The germline V gene encodes CDR1 LNHNV and CDR2 YYDKDF (reference sequence). V gave up 4 bases and J gave up 6 bases, with 18 bases separating them. This CDR3 is 15 amino acids long. DNA of the CDR3: TGTGCCACCAGCAACAATCCCGGGGGGTTGGCTGAAGCTTTCTTT. This codes for CATSNNPGGLAEAFF.

This rearrangement joins TRBV7-8 to TRBJ1-2, with 8 bases aligning to TRBD1. Germline lookup yields CDR1 SGHVS and CDR2 FQNEAQ. This CDR3 region has 15 residues. V lost 1 base to trimming and J lost 8 bases; unmatched junction nucleotides: 9. CDR3 loop: CASSLGQGRRHGYTF. The DNA for the CDR3 is TGTGCCAGCAGCTTAGGACAGGGGCGTAGACACGGCTACACCTTC.

This chain uses TRBV4-2 with TRBJ2-7; TRBD2 matches 10 bases. Trimming took 1 base from V and 0 from J; bases not matched to a gene: 9. Germline lookup yields CDR1 LGHNA and CDR2 YNFKEQ. This CDR3 comprises 18 residues. CDR3 bases: TGTGCCAGCAGCCAAGGCTACAGCGGGGGGGCCACCTCCTACGAGCAGTACTTC. Residues: CASSQGYSGGATSYEQYF.

This sequence joins TRBV5-6 and TRBJ1-2; unclear D gene. The length of the CDR3 is 15 residues. Germline lookup yields CDR1 SGHDT and CDR2 YYEEEE. Trimming cost V 0 bases and J 4 bases, with 13 bases left between them. Written as DNA, the CDR3 is TGTGCCAGCAGCTTGGCGATTGAATTACTCTATGGCTACACCTTC. This translates into CASSLAIELLYGYTF.

This sequence joins TRBV9 and TRBJ2-3; 9 bases are a match to TRBD1. Looked up from germline, CDR1 is SGDLS and CDR2 is YYNGEE. After removal of 4 bases from V and 2 bases from J, the junction contained 14 bases not matched to a gene. The CDR3 consists of 18 residues. The DNA for the CDR3 is TGTGCCAGCAGCCCGAGGGCGGGGACAGGGAAGATCACAGATACGCAGTATTTT. This gives the protein CASSPRAGTGKITDTQYF. The whole variable domain, filled in from reference TRBV9 and TRBJ2-3, reads DSGVTQTPKHLITATGQRVTLRCSPRSGDLSVYWYQQSLDQGLQFLIQYYNGEERAKGNILERFSAQQFPDLHSELNLSSLELGDSALYFCASSPRAGTGKITDTQYFGPGTRLTVL.

The chain carries TRBV27 and TRBJ1-2; D is unclear. Per the germline V gene, CDR1 is MNHEY and CDR2 is SMNVEV (reference sequence). The CDR3 sequence is 14 residues long. With 3 bases removed from V and 4 bases from J, the gap between germline ends came to 12 bases. The CDR3 here is CASSFGRHLYGYTF. The CDR3, as DNA: TGTGCCAGCAGTTTCGGCAGGCATCTCTATGGCTACACCTTC.